The rows below give T cell receptor beta chains drawn from one sample of a study of post-analysis software for immune sequencing data. TCRdb reprocessed the PCR reads with MiXCR, giving one entry per CDR3 protein. The repertoire holds about 800,000 distinct CDR3 sequences, 25% to 30% seen once, with more than 0.45% in the top ten. The sample consisted of blood. The source is a girl under 18 with multiple sclerosis. Both conserved end residues are part of each CDR3. The D gene is left open where the match is weak. Size is omitted from some rows. Given values are once, few, many or a class for expanded clones.

clone size	J gene	D gene	V gene	CDR3 DNA	CDR3 protein
few	TRBJ2-1	TRBD2	TRBV5-4	TGTGCCAGCAGCTCCAGGACTAGCCGGAGCGATGAGCAGTTCTTC	CASSSRTSRSDEQFF
.	TRBJ2-2	.	TRBV4-3	TGCGCCAGCAGCCAGGCGATTGGGTCTCCTTGGGACACCGGGGAGCTGTTTTTT	CASSQAIGSPWDTGELFF
many	TRBJ2-5	.	TRBV7-2	TGTGCCAGCAGCTTAGAGGAATACCAAGAGACCCAGTACTTC	CASSLEEYQETQYF
few	TRBJ2-1	.	TRBV10-1	TGCGCCAGCAGTGACCCCGGACGGATTATCAATGAGCAGTTCTTC	CASSDPGRIINEQFF
.	TRBJ2-1	TRBD2	TRBV24-1	TGTGCCACCAGTGATTTGCGGGCAGGGAGGGGCAATGAGCAGTTCTTC	CATSDLRAGRGNEQFF
few	TRBJ2-6	.	TRBV29-1	TGCAGCGTTGGTTTGGGGGCTGGGGCCAACGTCCTGACTTTC	CSVGLGAGANVLTF
.	TRBJ2-1	.	TRBV11-2	TGTGCCAGCAGCCCGTTCGCCTACAATGAGCAGTTCTTC	CASSPFAYNEQFF
once	TRBJ2-5	TRBD1	TRBV9	TGTGCCAGCAGCGCGGGGACAGGGGGACCAGGAGGGACCCAGTACTTC	CASSAGTGGPGGTQYF
.	TRBJ2-3	TRBD2	TRBV20-1	TGCAGTGCTAGGACTAGCGGGAGGACCGGAACAGATACGCAGTATTTT	CSARTSGRTGTDTQYF
many	TRBJ1-3	TRBD1	TRBV3-1	TGTGCCAGCAGCACCCGAGGACAGGCCTCTGGAAACACCATATATTTT	CASSTRGQASGNTIYF
.	TRBJ2-1	.	TRBV10-3	TGTGCCATCAGTGATGAGGGAGATGAGCAGTTCTTC	CAISDEGDEQFF
few	TRBJ2-5	TRBD1	TRBV28	TGTGCCAGCAGTTTCCAAACAGGGGGAGAAGAGACCCAGTACTTC	CASSFQTGGEETQYF
few	TRBJ2-3	TRBD2	TRBV5-1	TGCGCCAGCAGCTTGGCGGGAGGAAAAGATACGCAGTATTTT	CASSLAGGKDTQYF
.	TRBJ1-2	.	TRBV6-5	TGTGCCAGCAGCCAACAGGGACTATATGGCTACACCTTC	CASSQQGLYGYTF
.	TRBJ2-6	.	TRBV29-1	TGCAGCGTTGCCGAAGCTGGGGCCAACGTCCTGACTTTC	CSVAEAGANVLTF
.	TRBJ1-2	.	TRBV28	TGTGCCAGTCATTCTTTGGGGGGTAATGGCTACACCTTC	CASHSLGGNGYTF
few	TRBJ1-5	.	TRBV20-1	TGCAGTGCTAGCAGAGGGCATGGGAATCAGCCCCAGCATTTT	CSASRGHGNQPQHF
.	TRBJ2-1	TRBD1	TRBV19	TGTGCCAGTAGTATAGATTTTGGGACAGGGGCCTACAATGAGCAGTTCTTC	CASSIDFGTGAYNEQFF
.	TRBJ2-3	.	TRBV7-9	TGTGCCAGCAGTTTACGGGTCTCTACACCGGGGGATACGCAGTATTTT	CASSLRVSTPGDTQYF
few	TRBJ2-6	TRBD1	TRBV5-1	TGCGCCAGCAGCTTGTTTGGACAGGGCCCCTCTGGGGCCAACGTCCTGACTTTC	CASSLFGQGPSGANVLTF
few	TRBJ1-5	.	TRBV10-3	TGTGCCATCAGTGAGCAAGGGGCGAGTCAGCCCCAGCATTTT	CAISEQGASQPQHF
once	TRBJ2-7	.	TRBV7-9	TGTGCCAGCAGCTTTACCAGGATTCTCTCCTACGAGCAGTACTTC	CASSFTRILSYEQYF
few	TRBJ2-1	.	TRBV6-5	TGTGCCAGCAGTTACTCCACGGGGCACCTACGCAATGAGCAGTTCTTC	CASSYSTGHLRNEQFF
few	TRBJ1-5	.	TRBV10-3	TGTGCCATCAGTGAGTCGGGGCAGCCTCAGCCCCAGCATTTT	CAISESGQPQPQHF
.	TRBJ2-7	TRBD1	TRBV10-3	TGTGCCATCAGTTACCAGGGGGACGAGCAGTACTTC	CAISYQGDEQYF
.	TRBJ2-1	TRBD2	TRBV12-3/TRBV12-4	TGTGCCAGCAGTCCGAATTCTCTAGCGGGAGTTGGCAATGAGCAGTTCTTC	CASSPNSLAGVGNEQFF
.	TRBJ1-1	.	TRBV29-1	TGCAGCGCCGGGACGGGGGGTAACACTGAAGCTTTCTTT	CSAGTGGNTEAFF
few	TRBJ2-4	.	TRBV3-1	TGTGCCAGCAGTTTCAGGGGCGCTATAAAAAACATTCAGTACTTC	CASSFRGAIKNIQYF
.	TRBJ2-5	TRBD1	TRBV29-1	TGCAGCGTAAAACAGGGGGCGGGGGAGACCCAGTACTTC	CSVKQGAGETQYF
few	TRBJ2-1	.	TRBV9	TGTGCCAGCAGCGCCCGGACTAACCCCTACAATGAGCAGTTCTTC	CASSARTNPYNEQFF
many	TRBJ2-7	TRBD2	TRBV29-1	TGCAGCGTGGCTACTAGCGAGGGGCGGGACGAGCAGTACTTC	CSVATSEGRDEQYF
.	TRBJ2-1	TRBD2	TRBV6-5	TGTGCCAGCAGTTTCTCTAGAATAGCGGGGGCGTATGAGCAGTTCTTC	CASSFSRIAGAYEQFF
.	TRBJ2-4	TRBD1	TRBV10-3	TGTGCCATCAGTCCACAGGGGAATAAAGAGATCCAGTACTTC	CAISPQGNKEIQYF
few	TRBJ1-1	.	TRBV7-2	TGTGCCAGCAGCTTATCGGGCGTCTTGGGGCCGGCGAACACTGAAGCTTTCTTT	CASSLSGVLGPANTEAFF
many	TRBJ2-1	TRBD2	TRBV10-3	TGTGCCATCCTAGCGGGCAACAATGAGCAGTTCTTC	CAILAGNNEQFF
.	TRBJ2-7	TRBD1	TRBV6-2/TRBV6-3	TGTGCCAGCAGTTACGGGACAGGGGCCCTGTACGAGCAGTACTTC	CASSYGTGALYEQYF
.	TRBJ2-5	TRBD1	TRBV6-6	TGTGCCAGCAGTTACGTGGGACAGCAAGAGACCCGGTACTTC	CASSYVGQQETRYF
.	TRBJ1-2	.	TRBV27	TGTGCCACCAAGCAGGGGTCCCGGGGCTACACCTTC	CATKQGSRGYTF
.	TRBJ2-7	TRBD2	TRBV10-3	TGTGCCATCAGGTCTAGCGGGGGGAAAAATGAGCAGTACTTC	CAIRSSGGKNEQYF
.	TRBJ2-7	TRBD1	TRBV4-1	TGCGCCAGCAGCCCGGCCGGGACAGGGGACTACGAGCAGTACTTC	CASSPAGTGDYEQYF
.	TRBJ2-3	.	TRBV7-2	TGTGCCAGCAGCGCAGATCGGCAGAGGCAGTATTTT	CASSADRQRQYF
many	TRBJ2-5	.	TRBV10-3	TGTGCCATCACTGGCGGGCCTCAAGAGACCCAGTACTTC	CAITGGPQETQYF
.	TRBJ2-6	TRBD1	TRBV29-1	TGCAGCGTTGGCGCCAGGGGGAAGAATGGTGGGGCCAACGTCCTGACTTTC	CSVGARGKNGGANVLTF
few	TRBJ2-4	.	TRBV28	TGTGCCAGCAGTCTCACGGTGGGCAAAAACATTCAGTACTTC	CASSLTVGKNIQYF
.	TRBJ2-7	.	TRBV12-3/TRBV12-4	TGTGCCAGCAGCAATATCAACGGACCCTGCTACGAGCAGTACTTC	CASSNINGPCYEQYF